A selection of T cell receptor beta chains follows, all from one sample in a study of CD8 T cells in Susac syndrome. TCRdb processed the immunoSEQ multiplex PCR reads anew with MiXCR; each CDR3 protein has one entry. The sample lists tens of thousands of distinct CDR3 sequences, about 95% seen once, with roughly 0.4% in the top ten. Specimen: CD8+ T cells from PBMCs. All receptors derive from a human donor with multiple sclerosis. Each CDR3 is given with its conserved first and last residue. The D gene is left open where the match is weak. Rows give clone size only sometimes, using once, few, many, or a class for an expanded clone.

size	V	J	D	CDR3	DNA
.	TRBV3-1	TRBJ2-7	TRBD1	CASSLMGQGKLSYEQYF	TGTGCCAGCAGCCTAATGGGACAGGGGAAGTTATCCTACGAGCAGTACTTC
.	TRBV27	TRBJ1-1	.	CASSLQVGITEAFF	TGTGCCAGCAGTTTACAGGTCGGGATTACTGAAGCTTTCTTT
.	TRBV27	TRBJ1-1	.	CASSPFAKLEAFF	TGTGCCAGCAGTCCTTTCGCAAAGCTTGAAGCTTTCTTT
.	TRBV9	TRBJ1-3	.	CASSPESSGNTIYF	TGTGCCAGCAGCCCAGAGAGCTCTGGAAACACCATATATTTT
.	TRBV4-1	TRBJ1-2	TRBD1	CASSPGTGILDDGYTF	TGCGCCAGCAGCCCCGGGACAGGGATTCTTGACGATGGCTACACCTTC
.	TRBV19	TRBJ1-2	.	CASSPFTGRGYTF	TGTGCCAGTAGTCCATTCACAGGGAGAGGCTACACCTTC
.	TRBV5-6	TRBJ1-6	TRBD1	CASSLGTGNNSPLHF	TGTGCCAGCAGCTTGGGGACAGGGAATAATTCACCCCTCCACTTT
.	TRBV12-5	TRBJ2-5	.	CASGPVTEETQYF	TGTGCTAGTGGCCCTGTGACGGAAGAGACCCAGTACTTC
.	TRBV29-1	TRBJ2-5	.	CSVGDLAESIQETQYF	TGCAGCGTTGGAGACTTAGCGGAATCCATCCAAGAGACCCAGTACTTC
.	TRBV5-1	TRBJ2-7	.	CASSLDSMTDEQYF	TGCGCCAGCAGCTTGGACAGTATGACCGACGAGCAGTACTTC
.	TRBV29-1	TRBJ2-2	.	CSVAGLRHGAGELFF	TGCAGCGTTGCAGGCCTAAGGCATGGGGCCGGGGAGCTGTTTTTT
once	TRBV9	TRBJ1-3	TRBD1	CASSVEGQGVPGNTIYF	TGTGCCAGCAGCGTAGAGGGACAGGGGGTCCCTGGAAACACCATATATTTT
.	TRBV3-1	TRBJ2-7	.	CASSQVWYEQYF	TGTGCCAGCAGCCAAGTTTGGTACGAGCAGTACTTC
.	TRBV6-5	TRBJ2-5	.	CASSPDRQETQYF	TGTGCCAGCAGTCCGGACAGACAAGAGACCCAGTACTTC
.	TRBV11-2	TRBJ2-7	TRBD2	CASSLGISGREDEQYF	TGTGCCAGCAGCTTAGGAATTAGCGGGAGGGAGGATGAGCAGTACTTC
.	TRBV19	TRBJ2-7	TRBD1	CASSSRDRGHEQYF	TGTGCCAGTAGTTCCCGGGACAGGGGTCACGAGCAGTACTTC
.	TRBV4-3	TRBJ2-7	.	CASSQDLQSYEQYF	TGCGCCAGCAGCCAAGATCTACAGTCCTACGAGCAGTACTTC
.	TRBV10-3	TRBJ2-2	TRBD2	CAIKSTSGGADTGELFF	TGTGCCATCAAATCGACTAGCGGGGGGGCCGACACCGGGGAGCTGTTTTTT
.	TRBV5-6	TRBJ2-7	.	CASSFGSFSSYEQYF	TGTGCCAGCAGCTTCGGGTCTTTCAGCTCCTACGAGCAGTACTTC